Presented here are 8 T cell receptor beta chains from one specimen sequenced in a study of T cells in tumors after PD-1 blockade. Clones were sequenced by immunoSEQ multiplex PCR, and TCRdb holds only the in-frame ones, with some missing. The sample holds some 66,000 clones; approximately 79% are singletons and the top ten take about 4.8%. The source was PBMCs, collected after anti-PD-1 treatment. Source of these receptors: a human donor with basal cell carcinoma.

This sequence joins TRBV2 and TRBJ1-4; weak D call: TRBD1 (6 bases). The CDR3 length is 17 residues. Trimming took 2 bases from V and 0 from J, leaving 13 bases between them. Germline V gene data show CDR1 as SNHLY and CDR2 as FYNNEI. CDR3 sequence reads: CASSENRDSATNEKLFF. The CDR3, as DNA: TGTGCCAGCAGTGAAAACAGGGATAGTGCAACTAATGAAAAACTGTTTTTT.

V is TRBV19 and J is TRBJ1-3; D unclear. Germline V lookup: CDR1 LNHDA, CDR2 SQIVND (reference sequence). The CDR3 has 16 residues. V was shortened by 5 bases and J by 0 bases, with 14 bases between the two germline ends. Written as DNA, the CDR3 is TGTGCCAGTAGTCCCCCTGGTATGAACTCTGGAAACACCATATATTTT. Protein product: CASSPPGMNSGNTIYF.

The chain has TRBV19 and TRBJ2-3, with TRBD1 matching over 9 bases. Germline V gene data show CDR1 as LNHDA and CDR2 as SQIVND (reference sequence). This CDR3 is built from 15 residues. The V and J ends lost 1 base and 5 bases, in that order; junction bases with no gene match: 4. DNA of the CDR3: TGTGCCAGTAGTATAGGGGACAGGGTTGGAGATACGCAGTATTTT. This codes for CASSIGDRVGDTQYF.

The rearrangement joins TRBV10-3 to TRBJ1-6, with D maybe TRBD1 (6 bases). The germline V gene has CDR1 ENHRY and CDR2 SYGVKD. The V end lost 4 bases, the J end lost 7 bases, and 11 bases lay between the germline ends. This CDR3 comprises 14 residues. CDR3 sequence: CAISATGQNSPLHF. CDR3 bases: TGTGCCATCAGTGCCACAGGGCAGAATTCACCCCTCCACTTT.

Details on this clone: One end of the junction varies from germline; a read error may be responsible. This rearrangement joins TRBV2 to TRBJ1-1; D gene uncertain. The length of the CDR3 is 14 residues. The germline gives CDR1 SNHLY, CDR2 FYNNEI. Here the CDR3 reads CASREESVGTEAFF. The CDR3 region has the DNA TGTGCCAGCAGGGAAGAGTCGGTAGGCACTGAAGCTTTCTTT.

V usage is TRBV6-5 and J usage is TRBJ1-2, with a tentative D call TRBD1 (5 bases). The CDR3 is 15 residues long. The V end lost 0 bases, the J end lost 0 bases, and 8 bases lay between the germline ends. Per the germline V gene, CDR1 is MNHEY and CDR2 is SVGAGI. CDR3 sequence (DNA): TGTGCCAGCAGTTACTCGCAGGGCACTAACTATGGCTACACCTTC. Residues: CASSYSQGTNYGYTF.

This clone was counted between two and nine times. The chain has TRBV4-2 and TRBJ1-1, with a weak D call TRBD1 (6 bases). In germline, CDR1 is LGHNA, CDR2 YNFKEQ. Deletions cut 0 bases from V and 0 bases from J, with 11 bases between. This CDR3 comprises 16 residues. CDR3 sequence: CASSQEPAGVNTEAFF. The CDR3 DNA is TGTGCCAGCAGCCAAGAACCGGCAGGGGTGAACACTGAAGCTTTCTTT.

This chain joins TRBV6-1 and TRBJ1-5; 9 bases fit TRBD1. The CDR3 spans 14 residues. The V segment lost 2 bases and the J segment 7 bases; nucleotides outside the gene matches: 3. Germline values: CDR1 MNHNS, CDR2 SASEGT. The CDR3 region has the DNA TGTGCCAGCAGTGAAAAGACAGGGGGACAGCCCCAGCATTTT. This translates into CASSEKTGGQPQHF.